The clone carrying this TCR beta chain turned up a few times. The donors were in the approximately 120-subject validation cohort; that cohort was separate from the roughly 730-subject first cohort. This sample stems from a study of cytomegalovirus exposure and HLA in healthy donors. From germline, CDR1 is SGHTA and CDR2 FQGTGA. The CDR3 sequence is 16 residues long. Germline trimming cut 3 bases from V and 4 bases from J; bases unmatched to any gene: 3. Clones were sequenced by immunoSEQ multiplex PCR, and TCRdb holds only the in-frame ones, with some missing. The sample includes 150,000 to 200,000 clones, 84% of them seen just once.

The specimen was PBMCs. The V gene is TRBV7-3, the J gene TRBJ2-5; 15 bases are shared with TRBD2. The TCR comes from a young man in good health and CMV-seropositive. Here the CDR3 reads CASSFGLAGGAETQYF. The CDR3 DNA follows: TGTGCCAGCAGCTTCGGACTAGCGGGAGGGGCAGAGACCCAGTACTTC.